The T cell receptor beta chain described here comes from a study of molecular identifiers for immune sequencing clone quantification. One entry per CDR3 protein, called by TCRdb with MiXCR from the PCR reads. The table records some 680,000 distinct CDR3 sequences, around 25% of them present only once. This clonotype was counted many times. The origin of this receptor is a human donor in good health. Some libraries in this study had Jurkat cell RNA spiked in. The sample consisted of naive CD8+ T cells from blood, with Jurkat cell RNA spiked in. Subset given: FACS-sorted CD8+CD4-CCR7+CD45RA+ naive T cells.

CDR3 sequence reads: CASSYASNTDTQYF. The CDR3 DNA reads as TGTGCCAGCAGTTACGCGAGTAACACAGATACGCAGTATTTT. The rearrangement links TRBV6-2 or TRBV6-3 to TRBJ2-3; D unresolved. The V and J ends lost 2 bases and 2 bases respectively, with 8 bases between them. This CDR3 has 14 amino acids. CDR1 and CDR2 (germline): MNHEY, SVGEGT.